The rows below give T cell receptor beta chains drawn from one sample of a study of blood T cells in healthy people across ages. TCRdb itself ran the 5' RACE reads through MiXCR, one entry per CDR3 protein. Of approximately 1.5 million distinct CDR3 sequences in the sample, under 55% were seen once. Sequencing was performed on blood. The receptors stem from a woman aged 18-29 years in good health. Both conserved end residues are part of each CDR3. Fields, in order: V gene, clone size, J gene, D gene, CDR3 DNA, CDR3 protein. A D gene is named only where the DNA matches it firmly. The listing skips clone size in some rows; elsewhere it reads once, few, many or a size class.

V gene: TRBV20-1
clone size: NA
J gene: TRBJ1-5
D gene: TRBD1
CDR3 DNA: TGCAGTGCTATTTCAACAGGGGATCAGCCCCAGCATTTT
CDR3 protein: CSAISTGDQPQHF

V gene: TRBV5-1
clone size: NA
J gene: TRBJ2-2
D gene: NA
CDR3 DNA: TGCGCCAGCAGCTTGGCACGGTTGTTATCCGGGGAGCTGTTTTTT
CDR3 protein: CASSLARLLSGELFF

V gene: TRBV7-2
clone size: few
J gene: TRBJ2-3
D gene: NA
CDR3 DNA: TGTGCCAGCAGCCACCCCGGCGGCCCAGATACGCAGTATTTT
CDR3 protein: CASSHPGGPDTQYF

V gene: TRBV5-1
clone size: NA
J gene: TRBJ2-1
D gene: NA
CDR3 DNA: TGCGCCAGCAAGAGTTTCAATGAGCAGTTCTTC
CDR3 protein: CASKSFNEQFF

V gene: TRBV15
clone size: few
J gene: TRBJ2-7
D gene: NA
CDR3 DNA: TGTGCCACCAGCAGAGCACGCACCTATCCCTACGAGCAGTACTTC
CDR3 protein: CATSRARTYPYEQYF

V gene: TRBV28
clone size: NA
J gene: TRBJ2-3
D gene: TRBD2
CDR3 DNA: TGTGCCAGCAGTCGAGCGGGAGGACGGGGAGATACGCAGTATTTT
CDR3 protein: CASSRAGGRGDTQYF

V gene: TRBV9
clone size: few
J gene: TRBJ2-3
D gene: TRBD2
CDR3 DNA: TGTGCCAGCAGCGCCCCGGGACTAGAGAGGGCAGATACGCAGTATTTT
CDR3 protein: CASSAPGLERADTQYF

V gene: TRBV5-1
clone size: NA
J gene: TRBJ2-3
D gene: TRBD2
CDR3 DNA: TGCGCCAGCAGCCATAAAGCGGGAGACACAGATACGCAGTATTTT
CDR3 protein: CASSHKAGDTDTQYF

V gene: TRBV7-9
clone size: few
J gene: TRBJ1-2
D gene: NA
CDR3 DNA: TGTGCCAGCAGCTTAGTGGGACCGGTCGGCTACACCTTC
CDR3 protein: CASSLVGPVGYTF

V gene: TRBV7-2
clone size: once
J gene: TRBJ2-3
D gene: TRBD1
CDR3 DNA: TGTGCCAGCAGCCCCCAGACAGGGGGAAGTGATACGCAGTATTTT
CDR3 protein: CASSPQTGGSDTQYF

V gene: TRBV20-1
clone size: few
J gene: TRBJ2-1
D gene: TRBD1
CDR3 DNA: TGCAGTGGTCGGGACAGGGGGCGTATTGAGCAGTTCTTC
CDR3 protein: CSGRDRGRIEQFF

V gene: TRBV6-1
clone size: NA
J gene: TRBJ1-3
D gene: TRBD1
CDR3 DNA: TGTGCCAGCCAGGGCGCTCGTAGGGACAGTAGAGGTTCTGGAAACACCATATATTTT
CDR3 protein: CASQGARRDSRGSGNTIYF

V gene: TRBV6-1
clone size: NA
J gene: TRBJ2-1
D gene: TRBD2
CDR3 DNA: TGTGCCAGCAGTGCAGAGGATGGACTAGCTTACAATGAGCAGTTCTTC
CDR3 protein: CASSAEDGLAYNEQFF

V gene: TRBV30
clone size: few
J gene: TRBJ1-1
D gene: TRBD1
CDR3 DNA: TGTGCCTCGAAAGACAGGGGCTGGGGAGGCACTGAAGCTTTCTTT
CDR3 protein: CASKDRGWGGTEAFF

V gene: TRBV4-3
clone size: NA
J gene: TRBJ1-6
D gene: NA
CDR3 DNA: TGCGCCAGCAGCCAAGCGGGGGGACGCTCACCCCTCCACTTT
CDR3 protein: CASSQAGGRSPLHF

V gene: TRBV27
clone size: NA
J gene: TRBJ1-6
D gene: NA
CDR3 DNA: TGTGCCAGCAGTTTAATTGGTAATTCACCCCTCCACTTT
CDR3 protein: CASSLIGNSPLHF